The sequence of this T cell receptor (beta chain) was determined in a study of CD8+ T cells in alopecia areata. Study-wide background: Tofacitinib was taken orally by treated patients, and the dose was 5 to 10 mg twice daily. General study findings and limits: When scalp samples are sequenced, resident alphabeta T cells of normal skin are also captured.

Treatment reported: oral pan-JAK inhibitor, 5-10 mg twice daily. A word on this clone: Its target is not known.

After isolation, RNA underwent reverse transcription to generate cDNA as the sequencing template. Profiled with immunoSEQ multiplex PCR; TCRdb holds only in-frame clones, not every one. Of about 210,000 clones listed, about 58% are singletons. V dropped 7 bases and J dropped 3 bases, with 9 bases sitting between them. The CDR3 is 11 amino acids. Germline V gives CDR1 GTSNPN, CDR2 SVGIG (reference sequence). This receptor was taken from a human donor with alopecia areata. V and J are TRBV30 and TRBJ1-2; D might be TRBD1 (5 bases). The sequenced sample was CD4+ T cells sorted from blood, obtained at week 4, from a patient treated with tofacitinib. Here the CDR3 reads CASDIYYGYTF. Written as DNA, the CDR3 is TGTGCCTCGGACATTTACTATGGCTACACCTTC.